The 16 T cell receptor beta chains presented below share a single source sample, sequenced in a study of shared clonotypes between healthy human individuals. Assay: immunoSEQ multiplex PCR; the TCRdb copy retains only in-frame clones and omits some. The table shows a few million clones, with about 94% occurring only once. The sample consisted of naive CD4+ T cells sorted from blood. Subset indicated: CD45RA+ positively selected. These receptors came from a man aged 18 to 30 in good health.

This clone has only one observation. This sequence joins TRBV6-6 and TRBJ2-7; 8 bases agree with TRBD2. V lost 5 bases, J lost 1 base, and 10 bases stayed unmatched. The CDR3 loop spans 16 amino acids. The germline V gene encodes CDR1 MNHNY and CDR2 SVGAGI (reference sequence). The CDR3, as DNA: TGTGCCAGCAGTCCCCGGGGGGGCGTGGTGTCCTACGAGCAGTACTTC. It codes for CASSPRGGVVSYEQYF.

J is TRBJ2-5 and V is TRBV4-1, with D possibly being TRBD2 (6 bases). The CDR3 spans 14 residues. Trimming stripped 4 bases from V and 9 bases from J, with 18 bases between. Per germline, CDR1 MGHRA and CDR2 YSYEKL. CDR3 residues: CASSPTSSLGAQYF. CDR3 coding DNA: TGCGCCAGCAGCCCTACTAGCTCCCTGGGGGCCCAGTACTTC.

V and J are TRBV28 and TRBJ2-5; 9 bases align to TRBD2. Germline values: CDR1 MDHEN, CDR2 SYDVKM. The CDR3 contains 16 residues. After removal of 5 bases from V and 1 base from J, the junction contained 8 bases not matched to a gene. Written as DNA, the CDR3 is TGTGCCAGCAGTCCCCGGACTAGCGTAGCCCAAGAGACCCAGTACTTC. Translating it yields CASSPRTSVAQETQYF.

The chain uses TRBV19 and TRBJ2-1; a possible D gene is TRBD1 (5 bases). Trimming shortened V by 5 bases and J by 6 bases, and 17 bases separated the two germline ends. Germline V gene data show CDR1 as LNHDA and CDR2 as SQIVND (reference sequence). The CDR3 is 15 residues long. The CDR3 is CASSPNPFTGNEQFF. The CDR3 DNA sequence: TGTGCCAGTAGTCCGAACCCCTTTACAGGCAATGAGCAGTTCTTC.

The genes are TRBV29-1 and TRBJ2-5; maybe TRBD2 (7 bases). V dropped 5 bases and J dropped 4 bases, with 17 bases sitting between them. The CDR3 runs 14 residues. Per the germline V gene, CDR1 is SQVTM and CDR2 is ANQGSEA. This chain's CDR3 is CSVPLQGGRETQYF. CDR3 DNA: TGCAGCGTTCCTCTACAGGGAGGGAGAGAGACCCAGTACTTC.

The chain links TRBV6-4 to TRBJ2-6; 7 bases map to TRBD1. The CDR3 covers 15 residues. From germline, CDR1 is MRHNA and CDR2 SNTAGT. With V trimmed by 5 bases and J by 4 bases, 5 bases remained unmatched. The CDR3 loop reads CASSSTGLGANVLTF. CDR3 nucleotide sequence: TGTGCCAGCAGTTCGACAGGGTTGGGGGCCAACGTCCTGACTTTC.

V is TRBV10-2 and J is TRBJ1-6; possible D gene TRBD1, 5 bases. The CDR3 is 16 residues long. V dropped 2 bases and J dropped 7 bases, with 15 bases sitting between them. CDR1 and CDR2 (germline): WSHSY, SAAADI. The CDR3 loop is CASSETTGPSNSPLHF. The DNA of the CDR3 is TGCGCCAGCAGTGAGACAACGGGACCATCAAATTCACCCCTCCACTTT.

On this clone itself: The sample carries other DNA sequences with the same CDR3. V and J are TRBV5-1 and TRBJ2-7; D is perhaps TRBD1 (5 bases). Germline V CDR1 and CDR2: SGHRS, YFSETQ. Trimming removed 0 bases at V and 0 bases at J, with 10 bases between. CDR3 length: 15 residues. This CDR3 reads CASSLEAGPSYEQYF. CDR3 in DNA: TGCGCCAGCAGCTTGGAGGCAGGGCCCTCCTACGAGCAGTACTTC.

This clone was observed once. J is TRBJ2-3 and V is TRBV10-1; possible D gene TRBD2, 5 bases. This CDR3 comprises 15 residues. Germline-derived CDR1 and CDR2 are WNHNN and SYGVQD (reference sequence). The V end was cut by 4 bases, the J end by 2 bases, with 13 bases between. CDR3: CASSADSVPTDTQYF. The CDR3 DNA follows: TGCGCCAGCAGTGCGGACTCCGTCCCCACAGATACGCAGTATTTT.

The chain combines TRBV12-5 with TRBJ2-3, with TRBD2 matching 7 bases. This CDR3 has 15 residues. After removal of 2 bases from V and 2 bases from J, the junction contained 4 bases not matched to a gene. The germline V gene encodes CDR1 LGHNT and CDR2 FRNRAP. The CDR3 loop reads CASGLSSGHTDTQYF. In DNA form, the CDR3 reads TGTGCTAGTGGTTTGTCTAGCGGCCACACAGATACGCAGTATTTT.

The chain employs TRBV5-4 and TRBJ2-7; D gene uncertain. This CDR3 is 14 amino acids long. Germline V CDR1 and CDR2: SGHNT, YYREEE (reference sequence). V shed 3 bases and J shed 3 bases, with 13 bases lying between them. CDR3 DNA: TGTGCCAGCAGCTCCGCAACCAACAGCTACGAGCAGTACTTC. This codes for CASSSATNSYEQYF.

The genes are TRBV4-1 and TRBJ1-5, with D uncertain. The CDR3 has 14 amino acids. The V end lost 4 bases, the J end lost 6 bases, and 13 bases lay between the germline ends. CDR1 MGHRA and CDR2 YSYEKL come from the germline V gene. The CDR3 nucleotides read TGCGCCAGCAGCCGAACGGAGGTTGGTCAGCCCCAGCATTTT. As protein: CASSRTEVGQPQHF.

This chain uses TRBV11-2 with TRBJ1-1; D perhaps matches TRBD1 (6 bases). The CDR3 spans 14 residues. V lost 5 bases, J lost 2 bases, and 12 bases lay in between. Germline V gene lookup returns CDR1 SGHAT and CDR2 FQNNGV. The CDR3 nucleotides read TGTGCCAGCAGCCCGCGGGGGGCTAACACTGAAGCTTTCTTT. This codes for CASSPRGANTEAFF.

The J gene is TRBJ1-5, the V gene TRBV25-1; D is ambiguous. Germline V gene data show CDR1 as MGHDK and CDR2 as SYGVNS. Trimming left V 5 bases short and J 1 base short, with 12 bases between. CDR3 length: 15 amino acids. The DNA for the CDR3 is TGTGCCAGCAGTCCAGAAGGGAAAAGCAATCAGCCCCAGCATTTT. This translates into CASSPEGKSNQPQHF. The variable domain in full, with the rest retrieved from reference TRBV25-1 and TRBJ1-5, is EADIYQTPRYLVIGTGKKITLECSQTMGHDKMYWYQQDPGMELHLIHYSYGVNSTEKGDLSSESTVSRIRTEHFPLTLESARPSHTSQYLCASSPEGKSNQPQHFGDGTRLSIL.

This chain joins TRBV2 and TRBJ2-1; 9 bases map to TRBD1. The CDR3 is 16 amino acids. CDR1 is SNHLY, CDR2 FYNNEI, per germline. The V gene end was trimmed by 2 bases and the J gene end by 9 bases; junction bases not matched to a gene: 11. CDR3 DNA sequence: TGTGCCAGCAGTGAACAGGGGACAGGGTTAATGGTTGAGCAGTTCTTC. Translated, it gives CASSEQGTGLMVEQFF.

The J gene is TRBJ1-1, the V gene TRBV12-5; D is perhaps TRBD1 (5 bases). V lost 2 bases and J lost 4, with 11 bases in between. Germline CDR1 LGHNT, CDR2 FRNRAP. The CDR3 length is 14 residues. CDR3 bases: TGTGCTAGTGGTTTGCCCGGGGCCCCCACTGAAGCTTTCTTT. Translating gives CASGLPGAPTEAFF.